This TCR beta chain was sequenced during a study of radiotherapy plus CTLA-4 blockade in lung cancer. V was clipped by 5 bases and J by 9 bases, with 17 bases between them. The germline V gene encodes CDR1 SNHLY and CDR2 FYNNEI. CDR3 length: 15 amino acids. Here immunoSEQ multiplex PCR was the method, and the copy in TCRdb shows in-frame clones only, minus some. The sample holds 25,000 to 35,000 clones, roughly 77% seen once. This rearrangement joins TRBV2 to TRBJ1-6, with D possibly TRBD1 on 6 matching bases. The sequencing here drew on peripheral blood, taken from a patient treated with radiotherapy plus ipilimumab. This receptor was identified in a human donor with non-small cell lung cancer that progressed on radiotherapy plus ipilimumab. The CDR3 is CASSLNRVESSPLHF. In DNA form, the CDR3 reads TGTGCCAGCAGTCTAAACAGGGTTGAGTCTTCACCCCTCCACTTT. Filled out from reference TRBV2 and TRBJ1-6, the complete variable domain reads EPEVTQTPSHQVTQMGQEVILRCVPISNHLYFYWYRQILGQKVEFLVSFYNNEISEKSEIFDDQFSVERPDGSNFTLKIRSTKLEDSAMYFCASSLNRVESSPLHFGNGTRLTVT.